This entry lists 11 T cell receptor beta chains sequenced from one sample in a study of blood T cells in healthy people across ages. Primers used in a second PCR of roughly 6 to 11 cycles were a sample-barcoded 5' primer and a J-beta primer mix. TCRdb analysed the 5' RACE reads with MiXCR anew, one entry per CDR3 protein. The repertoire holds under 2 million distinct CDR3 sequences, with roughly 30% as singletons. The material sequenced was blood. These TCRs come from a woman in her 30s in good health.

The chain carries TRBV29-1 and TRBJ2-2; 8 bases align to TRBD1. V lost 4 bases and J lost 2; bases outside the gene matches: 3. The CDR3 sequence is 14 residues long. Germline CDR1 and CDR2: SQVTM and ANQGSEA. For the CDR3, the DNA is TGCAGCGTTGTTGGACAGGGAAACACCGGGGAGCTGTTTTTT. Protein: CSVVGQGNTGELFF.

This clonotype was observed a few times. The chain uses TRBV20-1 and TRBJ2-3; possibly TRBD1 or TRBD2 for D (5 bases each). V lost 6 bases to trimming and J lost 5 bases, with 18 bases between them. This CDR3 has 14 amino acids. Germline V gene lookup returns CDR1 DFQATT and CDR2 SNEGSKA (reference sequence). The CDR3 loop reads CSARRTGPIDTQYF. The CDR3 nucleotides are TGCAGTGCCCGCCGGACGGGGCCGATAGATACGCAGTATTTT.

In nucleotides, the CDR3 is TGTGCCAGCAGTTTATTTGGGAGAGGGACTCTCAATGAGCAGTTCTTC. Protein sequence: CASSLFGRGTLNEQFF. J is TRBJ2-1 and V is TRBV27; a weak D match, TRBD2 (6 bases). Deletions cut 1 base from V and 6 bases from J, with 16 bases between. Germline values: CDR1 MNHEY, CDR2 SMNVEV (reference sequence). The CDR3 covers 16 residues.

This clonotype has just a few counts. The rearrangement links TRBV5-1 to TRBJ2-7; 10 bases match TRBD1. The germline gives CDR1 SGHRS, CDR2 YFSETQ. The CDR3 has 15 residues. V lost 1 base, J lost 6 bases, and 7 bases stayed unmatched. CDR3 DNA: TGCGCCAGCAGCTTGCCTGACAGGGGGCGCCTCGAGCAGTACTTC. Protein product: CASSLPDRGRLEQYF.

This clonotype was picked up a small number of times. For the CDR3, the DNA is TGTGCCAGCAGTACCGGGACAGGGGATGAAAAACTGTTTTTT. Translating gives CASSTGTGDEKLFF. The J gene is TRBJ1-4, the V gene TRBV6-2 or TRBV6-3, with TRBD1 matching over 10 bases. The germline V gene has CDR1 MNHEY and CDR2 SVGEGT. After removal of 5 bases from V and 6 bases from J, the junction contained 3 bases not matched to a gene. The CDR3 consists of 14 residues.

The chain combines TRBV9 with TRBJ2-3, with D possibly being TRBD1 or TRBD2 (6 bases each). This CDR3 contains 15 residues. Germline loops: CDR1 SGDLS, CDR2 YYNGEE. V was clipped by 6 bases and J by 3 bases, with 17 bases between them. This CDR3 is CASTAGGEGTDTQYF. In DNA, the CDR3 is TGTGCCAGCACCGCCGGGGGCGAGGGGACAGATACGCAGTATTTT.

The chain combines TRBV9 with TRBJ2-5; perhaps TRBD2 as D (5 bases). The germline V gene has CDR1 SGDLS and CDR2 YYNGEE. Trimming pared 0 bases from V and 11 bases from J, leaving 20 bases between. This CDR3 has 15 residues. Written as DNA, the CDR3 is TGTGCCAGCAGCGTAGGTTGGACTTTGGGGTTCGGGCAGTACTTC. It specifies CASSVGWTLGFGQYF.

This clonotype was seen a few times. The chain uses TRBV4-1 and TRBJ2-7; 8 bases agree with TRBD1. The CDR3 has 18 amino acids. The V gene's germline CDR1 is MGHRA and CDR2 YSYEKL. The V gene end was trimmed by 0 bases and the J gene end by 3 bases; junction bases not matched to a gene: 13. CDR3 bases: TGCGCCAGCAGCCAAGAGGTCAATTACGGACAGGGAATCTACGAGCAGTACTTC. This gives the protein CASSQEVNYGQGIYEQYF.

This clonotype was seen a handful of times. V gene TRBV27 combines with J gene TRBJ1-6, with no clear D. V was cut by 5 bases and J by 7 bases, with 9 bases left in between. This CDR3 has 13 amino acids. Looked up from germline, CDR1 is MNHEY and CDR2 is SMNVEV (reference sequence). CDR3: CASSNLGNSPLHF. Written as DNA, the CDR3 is TGTGCCAGCAGTAACCTAGGGAATTCACCCCTCCACTTT.

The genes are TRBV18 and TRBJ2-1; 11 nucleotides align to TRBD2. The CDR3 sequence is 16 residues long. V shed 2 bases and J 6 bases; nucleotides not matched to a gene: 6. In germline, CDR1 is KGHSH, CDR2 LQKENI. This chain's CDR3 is CASSPGASGRFNEQFF. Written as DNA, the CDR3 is TGTGCCAGCTCACCAGGCGCTAGCGGGAGGTTCAATGAGCAGTTCTTC.

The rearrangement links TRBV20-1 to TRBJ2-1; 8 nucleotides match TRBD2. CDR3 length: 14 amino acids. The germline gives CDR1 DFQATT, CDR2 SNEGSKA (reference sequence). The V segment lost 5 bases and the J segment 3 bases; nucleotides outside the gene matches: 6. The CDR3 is CSAESGGVYNEQFF. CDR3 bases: TGCAGTGCTGAGTCGGGGGGGGTCTACAATGAGCAGTTCTTC.